The 28 T cell receptor beta chains below come from one sample, sequenced in a study of blood T cell repertoires in COVID-19. The protocol was immunoSEQ multiplex PCR, while the TCRdb copy is restricted to in-frame clones and leaves out a portion. The sample yields approximately 120,000 clones, 70% to 90% seen once. The sample comprised peripheral blood. Receptor source: a man aged 45-65 years with acute or convalescent COVID-19.

This clone was seen once. V usage is TRBV3-1 (or the pseudogene TRBV3-2) and J usage is TRBJ2-7; 9 nucleotides align to TRBD2. This CDR3 is 15 amino acids long. Germline assignment: CDR1 LGHDT and CDR2 YNNKEL (reference sequence). V lost 1 base, J lost 2 bases, and 3 bases stayed unmatched. The CDR3 spells CASSQGLAAPYEQYF. Here the CDR3 DNA reads TGTGCCAGCAGCCAAGGACTAGCGGCACCCTACGAGCAGTACTTC.

This sequence joins TRBV6-5 and TRBJ1-2, with D possibly TRBD1 on 6 matching bases. CDR3 size: 12 residues. CDR1 and CDR2 (germline): MNHEY, SVGAGI. V gave up 5 bases and J gave up 3 bases, with 7 bases separating them. The CDR3 reads CASSPGDYGYTF. CDR3 DNA: TGTGCCAGCAGTCCAGGGGACTATGGCTACACCTTC.

This chain connects TRBV7-9 to TRBJ1-2; 7 bases align to TRBD1. The CDR3 is 13 residues long. Germline V gene data show CDR1 as SEHNR and CDR2 as FQNEAQ (reference sequence). V lost 5 bases, J lost 8 bases, and 8 bases stayed unmatched. CDR3 in DNA: TGTGCCAGCAGCGAACAGGGGTTTGGGGGCTACACCTTC. Translation: CASSEQGFGGYTF.

The chain carries TRBV5-1 and TRBJ2-7, with D unresolved. Trimming cost V 0 bases and J 5 bases, with 12 bases left between them. This CDR3 comprises 14 residues. The germline V gene has CDR1 SGHRS and CDR2 YFSETQ. CDR3 amino acids: CASSLEAIQDEQYF. CDR3 bases: TGCGCCAGCAGCTTGGAGGCCATTCAGGACGAGCAGTACTTC. The entire variable domain, with the rest obtained from reference TRBV5-1 and TRBJ2-7, is as follows: KAGVTQTPRYLIKTRGQQVTLSCSPISGHRSVSWYQQTPGQGLQFLFEYFSETQRNKGNFPGRFSGRQFSNSRSEMNVSTLELGDSALYLCASSLEAIQDEQYFGPGTRLTVT.

The rearrangement joins TRBV19 to TRBJ2-7; 8 nucleotides line up with TRBD2. The trim removed 5 bases at V and 6 bases at J, leaving 9 bases unmatched. The CDR3 has 14 residues. Germline V lookup: CDR1 LNHDA, CDR2 SQIVND (reference sequence). The CDR3: CASSSGGLASEQYF. The CDR3 DNA is TGTGCCAGTAGTTCAGGAGGACTAGCCAGCGAGCAGTACTTC. Using reference TRBV19 and TRBJ2-7 for the parts outside the CDR3, the full variable domain is DGGITQSPKYLFRKEGQNVTLSCEQNLNHDAMYWYRQDPGQGLRLIYYSQIVNDFQKGDIAEGYSVSREKKESFPLTVTSAQKNPTAFYLCASSSGGLASEQYFGPGTRLTVT.

J is TRBJ2-2 and V is TRBV30; D call uncertain. The CDR3 spans 12 residues. Trimming left V 2 bases short and J 6 bases short, with 7 bases between. Germline CDR1 GTSNPN, CDR2 SVGIG (reference sequence). The CDR3 loop is CAWSTLAGELFF. Here the CDR3 DNA reads TGTGCCTGGAGTACCCTAGCCGGGGAGCTGTTTTTT.

V gene TRBV2 combines with J gene TRBJ2-7; 8 bases are a match to TRBD1. With V trimmed by 5 bases and J by 3 bases, 12 bases remained unmatched. Germline V gene sequence: CDR1 SNHLY, CDR2 FYNNEI. CDR3 length equals 16 residues. The CDR3 DNA reads as TGTGCCAGCAGTCAGGGTTCAGGGGGCCGCTTCTACGAGCAGTACTTC. It codes for CASSQGSGGRFYEQYF. Based on the CDR3 plus reference TRBV2 and TRBJ2-7, the full variable domain is EPEVTQTPSHQVTQMGQEVILRCVPISNHLYFYWYRQILGQKVEFLVSFYNNEISEKSEIFDDQFSVERPDGSNFTLKIRSTKLEDSAMYFCASSQGSGGRFYEQYFGPGTRLTVT.

J is TRBJ1-5 and V is TRBV4-1, with 8 positions matching TRBD1. J lost 6 bases, V lost 1 base, and 14 bases had no gene match. CDR1 MGHRA and CDR2 YSYEKL come from the germline V gene. CDR3 length equals 18 residues. The DNA of the CDR3 is TGCGCCAGCAGCCAAGTCGGGACAGGCCTCGGACTCCGTCAGCCCCAGCATTTT. This encodes CASSQVGTGLGLRQPQHF.

This clone was counted between two and nine times. CDR3 region: CASNRGRVLYGYTF. As DNA, the CDR3 is TGTGCCAGCAATAGAGGGCGCGTTCTCTATGGCTACACCTTC. V usage is TRBV5-4 and J usage is TRBJ1-2; no clear D gene. The V gene lost 6 bases and the J gene lost 4 bases, with 16 bases spanning the gap. CDR1 is SGHNT and CDR2 is YYREEE in the germline V gene (reference sequence). This CDR3 contains 14 residues.

The chain couples TRBV18 to TRBJ1-2; perhaps TRBD1 as D (5 bases). Trimming cost V 3 bases and J 8 bases, with 10 bases left between them. The CDR3 covers 12 residues. Germline values: CDR1 KGHSH, CDR2 LQKENI. CDR3 in amino acids: CASSPLGAGYTF. As DNA, the CDR3 is TGTGCCAGCTCACCTCTTGGGGCCGGCTACACCTTC.

The gene calls are TRBV5-1 and TRBJ1-1; TRBD1 matches 7 bases. This CDR3 has 17 amino acids. Per the germline V gene, CDR1 is SGHRS and CDR2 is YFSETQ. V shed 4 bases, J shed 0 bases, and the junction held 12 bases outside the gene matches. The CDR3 loop is CASSKRDSKEVNTEAFF. CDR3 in DNA: TGCGCCAGCAGCAAGAGGGACAGCAAAGAAGTGAACACTGAAGCTTTCTTT.

The J gene is TRBJ2-4, the V gene TRBV18; TRBD2 aligns across 8 bases. After removal of 5 bases from V and 1 base from J, the junction contained 7 bases not matched to a gene. Looked up from germline, CDR1 is KGHSH and CDR2 is LQKENI. The CDR3 sequence is 16 residues long. CDR3 protein: CASSDTRGRAKNIQYF. The CDR3 bases are TGTGCCAGCTCAGACACCCGCGGGAGGGCCAAAAACATTCAGTACTTC. Drawing the rest from reference TRBV18 and TRBJ2-4, the complete variable domain is NAGVMQNPRHLVRRRGQEARLRCSPMKGHSHVYWYRQLPEEGLKFMVYLQKENIIDESGMPKERFSAEFPKEGPSILRIQQVVRGDSAAYFCASSDTRGRAKNIQYFGAGTRLSVL.

The rearrangement links TRBV18 to TRBJ2-4, with 7 bases that match TRBD2. This CDR3 is 13 amino acids long. Germline CDR1 reads KGHSH; CDR2 reads LQKENI. V trimming: 3 bases; J trimming: 11 bases; junction bases outside the gene matches: 7. The CDR3 here is CASSPMAGRVQYF. DNA of the CDR3: TGTGCCAGCTCACCGATGGCAGGGAGGGTTCAGTACTTC.

This chain links TRBV5-1 with TRBJ1-5; 10 bases align to TRBD1. Germline V lookup: CDR1 SGHRS, CDR2 YFSETQ. Trimming at V came to 4 bases and at J to 6 bases, leaving 7 bases not matched to a gene. The CDR3 contains 15 residues. In DNA form, the CDR3 reads TGCGCCAGCAGCACCGGGACAGGGGCAGGTCAGCCCCAGCATTTT. This codes for CASSTGTGAGQPQHF.

The gene calls are TRBV11-2 and TRBJ2-3, with unresolved D. The CDR3 is 14 amino acids. The V end was cut by 5 bases, the J end by 0 bases, with 9 bases between. Germline lookup yields CDR1 SGHAT and CDR2 FQNNGV. The CDR3 region is CASSLQKSTDTQYF. The CDR3 DNA reads TGTGCCAGCAGCCTACAGAAGAGCACAGATACGCAGTATTTT.

CDR3 nucleotides: TGTGCCAGCAGTTACCCTAGCGGGATAGGCACCGGGGAGCTGTTTTTT. Its protein is CASSYPSGIGTGELFF. The V and J genes are TRBV6-5 and TRBJ2-2; 9 bases are shared with TRBD2. V was pared by 2 bases and J by 4 bases, with 5 bases of the junction left unmatched. The CDR3 has 16 amino acids. Germline CDR1 is MNHEY and CDR2 is SVGAGI.

The chain is built from TRBV30 and TRBJ2-1, with 11 bases fitting TRBD2. This CDR3 is built from 14 residues. J lost 6 bases, V lost 3 bases, and 4 bases had no gene match. The germline gives CDR1 GTSNPN, CDR2 SVGIG (reference sequence). CDR3 protein: CAWRLAGAGNEQFF. The CDR3 bases are TGTGCCTGGAGACTAGCGGGAGCGGGCAATGAGCAGTTCTTC.

The gene calls are TRBV19 and TRBJ1-6; 7 bases align to TRBD1. This CDR3 comprises 15 residues. Trimming cost V 7 bases and J 5 bases; bases outside gene matches: 8. CDR1 is LNHDA, CDR2 SQIVND, per germline (reference sequence). The CDR3: CASTNHRGNNSPLHF. CDR3 DNA sequence: TGTGCCAGTACAAACCACAGGGGAAATAATTCACCCCTCCACTTT.

The chain carries TRBV19 and TRBJ1-5; a weak D match, TRBD1 (6 bases). Germline V gives CDR1 LNHDA, CDR2 SQIVND (reference sequence). CDR3 length equals 15 residues. The V end was cut by 1 base, the J end by 3 bases, with 10 bases between. The CDR3 sequence is CASSIVGQPNQPQHF. The CDR3 bases are TGTGCCAGTAGTATAGTAGGACAGCCCAATCAGCCCCAGCATTTT.

The chain is built from TRBV9 and TRBJ1-1; 7 nucleotides agree with TRBD1. The V segment lost 3 bases and the J segment 3 bases; nucleotides outside the gene matches: 5. The CDR3 is made up of 14 amino acids. Germline V gene lookup returns CDR1 SGDLS and CDR2 YYNGEE. CDR3 protein: CASSGQGKDTEAFF. Here the CDR3 DNA reads TGTGCCAGCAGCGGACAGGGTAAAGACACTGAAGCTTTCTTT.

The J gene is TRBJ2-3, the V gene TRBV5-1; TRBD2 is a possible D gene (6 bases). From germline, CDR1 is SGHRS and CDR2 YFSETQ. The ends were cut back, 0 bases at V and 8 bases at J, with 13 bases in the middle. This CDR3 comprises 14 residues. The CDR3 coding sequence is TGCGCCAGCAGCTTGGCCTCCTCCGGGAGTACGCAGTATTTT. It encodes CASSLASSGSTQYF. Looking up the rest from reference TRBV5-1 and TRBJ2-3 gives the full variable domain: KAGVTQTPRYLIKTRGQQVTLSCSPISGHRSVSWYQQTPGQGLQFLFEYFSETQRNKGNFPGRFSGRQFSNSRSEMNVSTLELGDSALYLCASSLASSGSTQYFGPGTRLTVL.

This clone appeared once. This rearrangement joins TRBV18 to TRBJ1-4; 7 nucleotides match TRBD1. Trimming removed 3 bases from V and 5 bases from J; junction bases left unmatched: 6. Germline assignment: CDR1 KGHSH and CDR2 LQKENI. This CDR3 has 15 residues. This CDR3 reads CASSPSTGSNEKLFF. CDR3 sequence (DNA): TGTGCCAGCTCACCGTCGACAGGGTCAAATGAAAAACTGTTTTTT. The whole variable domain, remainder taken from reference TRBV18 and TRBJ1-4, is NAGVMQNPRHLVRRRGQEARLRCSPMKGHSHVYWYRQLPEEGLKFMVYLQKENIIDESGMPKERFSAEFPKEGPSILRIQQVVRGDSAAYFCASSPSTGSNEKLFFGSGTQLSVL.

This clone was seen a few times. The rearrangement uses TRBV4-3 and TRBJ2-2; D is perhaps TRBD1 (6 bases). Trimming cost V 4 bases and J 0 bases, with 9 bases left between them. The CDR3 covers 15 residues. Germline V gene data show CDR1 as LGHNA and CDR2 as YSLEER. In DNA, the CDR3 is TGCGCCAGCAGCCGTGGGACAACGAACACCGGGGAGCTGTTTTTT. Amino acid sequence: CASSRGTTNTGELFF.

The chain has TRBV3-1 (or the pseudogene TRBV3-2) and TRBJ2-2, with 9 bases fitting TRBD2. Germline values: CDR1 LGHDT, CDR2 YNNKEL (reference sequence). V trimming: 2 bases; J trimming: 3 bases; junction bases outside the gene matches: 7. This CDR3 has 17 amino acids. DNA for the CDR3: TGTGCCAGCAGCCAACCCGGACTAGCGACCTACACCGGGGAGCTGTTTTTT. Translating it yields CASSQPGLATYTGELFF.

This chain links TRBV18 with TRBJ1-1; maybe TRBD1 (6 bases). This CDR3 spans 16 amino acids. CDR1 KGHSH and CDR2 LQKENI come from the germline V gene. Trimming took off 6 bases at V and 0 bases at J, with 17 bases between the two ends. The CDR3 bases are TGTGCCAGCTCTCTGGACAGTCGCATAATGAACACTGAAGCTTTCTTT. Protein: CASSLDSRIMNTEAFF.

The genes are TRBV9 and TRBJ2-1, with 11 bases aligning to TRBD2. J gave up 8 bases and V 2 bases, and 3 bases lay outside the gene matches. Per germline, CDR1 SGDLS and CDR2 YYNGEE. The CDR3 runs to 14 residues. DNA of the CDR3: TGTGCCAGCAGCGTTAGCGGGAGGGGTGATGAGCAGTTCTTC. Its translation: CASSVSGRGDEQFF.

This chain's CDR3 is CASSAKDYPYEQYF. CDR3 DNA sequence: TGTGCCAGCAGCGCGAAGGACTATCCCTACGAGCAGTACTTC. The chain links TRBV5-6 to TRBJ2-7; tentatively, D is TRBD2 (6 bases). V was cut by 4 bases and J by 2 bases, with 13 bases left in between. CDR3 length: 14 residues. CDR1 SGHDT and CDR2 YYEEEE come from the germline V gene.

The genes are TRBV11-2 and TRBJ2-2; maybe TRBD1 (6 bases). CDR3 length: 18 amino acids. V was shortened by 2 bases and J by 4 bases, with 20 bases between the two germline ends. Per the germline V gene, CDR1 is SGHAT and CDR2 is FQNNGV. The DNA of the CDR3 is TGTGCCAGCAGCTTACGCCCCAGGGGACCCTCGAGCACCGGGGAGCTGTTTTTT. It codes for CASSLRPRGPSSTGELFF.